This TCR beta chain stems from a study of T-cell reconstitution after alpha-beta-depleted transplantation in children. Preparation of the TCRbeta library involved a method that used unique molecular identifiers. TCRdb used MiXCR to reprocess the PCR reads, holding one entry per CDR3 protein. The table has about 400,000 distinct CDR3 sequences, about 16% seen once. This CDR3 comprises 16 residues. Germline CDR1 reads SGHNT; CDR2 reads YENEEA. The V and J ends lost 3 bases and 3 bases, in that order; junction bases with no gene match: 4. This clonotype was seen only a few times. The V call is TRBV11-3, the J call TRBJ2-2; 10 bases agree with TRBD2. The sequenced sample was PBMCs, mostly from graft donor cells, obtained 360 days after TCRalphabeta/CD19-depleted stem cell transplant. The TCR was taken from a boy under three years old who had a stem cell transplant for Wiskott-Aldrich syndrome, so the T cells may come from the graft donor. The CDR3: CASSFGLAAYTGELFF. CDR3 DNA: TGTGCCAGCAGCTTCGGACTAGCGGCCTACACCGGGGAGCTGTTTTTT.